This is a list of T cell receptor beta chains from one sample in a study of preoperative IRX-2 immunotherapy in early breast cancer. TCRdb's table, derived via immunoSEQ multiplex PCR, lists solely in-frame clones and lacks some. The repertoire has about 38,000 clones, about four fifths of them found once; the top ten carry 1.5%. The specimen was lymph node tissue, collected after IRX-2 immunotherapy. Receptors originate from a human donor with breast cancer. The CDR3 runs from the conserved cysteine through the conserved F or W. D genes are given only for firm matches. Clone sizes are given selectively: once, few, many, or a class where the clone is expanded.

v_call,j_call,d_call,clone_size,cdr3_nt,cdr3_aa
TRBV29-1,TRBJ1-2,-,few,TGCAGCGTTGAACATTCGACTAACTATGGCTACACCTTC,CSVEHSTNYGYTF
TRBV10-1,TRBJ2-7,TRBD1,-,TGCGCCAGCAGTGAATCCGGACAGGGCTACGAGCAGTACTTC,CASSESGQGYEQYF
TRBV28,TRBJ2-7,-,-,TGTGCCAGCAGTCCAACAAAACTAGGGCCCTACGACGAGCAGTACTTC,CASSPTKLGPYDEQYF
TRBV30,TRBJ1-2,TRBD1,-,TGTGCCTGGAGTGCCGGGACAGGGGGCGGGTTTCCGTGGACCTTC,CAWSAGTGGGFPWTF
TRBV6-8,TRBJ1-2,TRBD1,-,TGTGCCAGCAGTGAGCAGGGGGCTACCTATGGCTACACCTTC,CASSEQGATYGYTF
TRBV6-8,TRBJ1-1,-,-,TGTGCCATCAGTGCCCAGGAAAACACTGAAGCTTTCTTT,CAISAQENTEAFF
TRBV25-1,TRBJ2-3,-,-,TGTGCCAGCAGTGAAACAGCCTACACAGATACGCAGTATTTT,CASSETAYTDTQYF
TRBV30,TRBJ2-7,-,-,TGTGCCTGGGGTATCTCCTACGAGCAGTACTTC,CAWGISYEQYF
TRBV5-1,TRBJ1-6,-,-,TGCGCCAGCGGGTTGAGCTCCTATAATTCACCCCTCCACTTT,CASGLSSYNSPLHF
TRBV11-3,TRBJ2-5,-,-,TGTGCCAGCAGCCCGTGGACAGGAGGGGCTCAAGAGACCCAGTACTTC,CASSPWTGGAQETQYF
TRBV11-3,TRBJ2-4,-,few,TGTGCCAGCAGCTTAGATGGCTATACCTCAGCCAAAAACATTCAGTACTTC,CASSLDGYTSAKNIQYF
TRBV11-3,TRBJ1-5,-,-,TGTGCCAGCAGCTTACAGGGAAGCAATCAGCCCCAGCATTTT,CASSLQGSNQPQHF
TRBV29-1,TRBJ2-7,-,-,TGCAGCGTGGGAATGGACTCCTACGAGCAGTACTTC,CSVGMDSYEQYF
TRBV19,TRBJ1-2,TRBD1,-,TGTGCCAGTAGACCGCAGTTACAGGGGGCGAGGTATGGCTACACCTTC,CASRPQLQGARYGYTF
TRBV5-1,TRBJ1-1,-,-,TGCGCCAGCAGCTTGGCCGGGGTTAGCCCGAACACTGAAGCTTTCTTT,CASSLAGVSPNTEAFF
TRBV18,TRBJ2-7,-,-,TGTGCCAGCTCACCATCGGGGGTAGGGGAGGAGCAGTACTTC,CASSPSGVGEEQYF
TRBV1,TRBJ2-3,-,-,TGCGCCAGCAGCCATCTTCGGGGATCGGGGGGCACAGATACGCAGTATTTT,CASSHLRGSGGTDTQYF
TRBV28,TRBJ1-2,-,-,TGTGCCAGCAGTTTAGGAGGGGATGGCTATGGCTACACCTTC,CASSLGGDGYGYTF
TRBV11-3,TRBJ1-2,-,-,TGTGCCAGCAGCAGGCGGACAGCTGGGTATGGCTACACCTTC,CASSRRTAGYGYTF
TRBV11-3,TRBJ1-1,-,-,TGTGCCAGCAGCTTAATGGGGGCGATGAACACTGAAGCTTTCTTT,CASSLMGAMNTEAFF
TRBV29-1,TRBJ1-5,-,-,TGCAGCGTTGTGTTGAACAAGGAGAGGAATCAGCCCCAGCATTTT,CSVVLNKERNQPQHF
TRBV6-8,TRBJ2-7,-,-,TGTGCCAGCAGTCACAGGGAGTACGAGCAGTACTTC,CASSHREYEQYF
TRBV28,TRBJ1-2,TRBD1,-,TGTGCCAGCATCAAGGACAGGTTTTATGGCTACACCTTC,CASIKDRFYGYTF
TRBV19,TRBJ1-2,-,-,TGTGCCACCAATCGGGGCTATGGCTACACCTTC,CATNRGYGYTF
TRBV6-8,TRBJ2-3,TRBD1,-,TGTGCCAGCAGAAGACAGGGGGTAAAATTCAGCACAGATACGCAGTATTTT,CASRRQGVKFSTDTQYF
TRBV11-3,TRBJ2-2,TRBD1,-,TGTGCCAGCAGCAGGGACAGCTTGAACACCGGGGAGCTGTTTTTT,CASSRDSLNTGELFF
TRBV11-3,TRBJ1-4,-,once,TGTGCCAGCAGCCTAGGACGGGACTTTCGGGAAAAACTGTTTTTT,CASSLGRDFREKLFF
TRBV7-8,TRBJ2-7,-,-,TGTGCCAGCAGCCCCCCAGGGGAAAGCTCCTACGAGCAGTACTTC,CASSPPGESSYEQYF
TRBV28,TRBJ2-3,TRBD2,-,TGTGCCAGCAGTTTAGCCGCTAGCGGATTAGATACGCAGTATTTT,CASSLAASGLDTQYF
TRBV6-8,TRBJ1-5,TRBD1,once,TGTGCCAGCAGTTATTACTGGGACAGGGGGATTCAGCCCCAGCATTTT,CASSYYWDRGIQPQHF
TRBV12-2,TRBJ2-5,-,-,TGTGCCAGTACGCGGGGGTCACCCCAAGAGACCCAGTACTTC,CASTRGSPQETQYF
TRBV10-2,TRBJ1-5,-,-,TGCGCCAGCAGTAGGGACGGCTCACAGCCCCAGCATTTT,CASSRDGSQPQHF
TRBV19,TRBJ1-2,-,-,TGTGCCAGTCGTGGGCAGGGTGGTGGCTACACCTTC,CASRGQGGGYTF
TRBV28,TRBJ1-4,-,few,TGTGCCAGCAGTTTACGGCCCAAAAGATGGACAAGAGCTAATGAAAAACTGTTTTTT,CASSLRPKRWTRANEKLFF
TRBV5-1,TRBJ1-1,-,-,TGCGCCAGCAGCTTGTATTGGGGGCTAGATACTGAAGCTTTCTTT,CASSLYWGLDTEAFF
TRBV6-8,TRBJ2-7,-,-,TGTGCCACCGAGGACCCCTCAATGGGGCAGTACTTC,CATEDPSMGQYF
TRBV18,TRBJ1-2,-,once,TGTGCCAGCTCATGGGACTTTACTAACTATGGCTACACCTTC,CASSWDFTNYGYTF
TRBV28,TRBJ1-1,-,-,TGTGCCAGCAGTGCCTACACGAACACTGAAGCTTTCTTT,CASSAYTNTEAFF
TRBV11-3,TRBJ2-5,TRBD2,-,TGTGCCAGCAGCCCAGTGGTAGCGGGGGAGATTCAGTACTTC,CASSPVVAGEIQYF
TRBV9,TRBJ1-3,TRBD1,-,TGTGCCAGCCTCAACACCGATCGAACAGGGGGCGAAGGAAACACCATATATTTT,CASLNTDRTGGEGNTIYF
TRBV6-8,TRBJ1-1,TRBD1,few,TGTGCCAGCAGCAGGACAGGGAGGGCTGAAGCTTTCTTT,CASSRTGRAEAFF
TRBV29-1,TRBJ2-7,-,-,TGCAGCGTTGAAGATTGGGGTTACGAGCAGTACTTC,CSVEDWGYEQYF
TRBV11-3,TRBJ1-1,-,-,TGTGCCAGCAGCTGGACGGGGGAGAGTTATACTGAAGCTTTCTTT,CASSWTGESYTEAFF